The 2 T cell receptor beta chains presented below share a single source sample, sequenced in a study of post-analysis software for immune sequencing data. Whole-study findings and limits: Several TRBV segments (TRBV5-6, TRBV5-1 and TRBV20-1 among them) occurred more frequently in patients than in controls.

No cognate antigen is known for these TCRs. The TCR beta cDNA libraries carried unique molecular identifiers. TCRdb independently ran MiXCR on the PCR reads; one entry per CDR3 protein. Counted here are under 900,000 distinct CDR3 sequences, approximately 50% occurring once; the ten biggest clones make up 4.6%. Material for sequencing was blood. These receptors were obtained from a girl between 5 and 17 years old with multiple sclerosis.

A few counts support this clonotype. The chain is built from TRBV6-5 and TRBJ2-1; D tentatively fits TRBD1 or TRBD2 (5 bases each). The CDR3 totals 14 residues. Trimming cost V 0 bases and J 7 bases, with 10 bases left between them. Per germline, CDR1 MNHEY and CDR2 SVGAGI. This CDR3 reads CASSYSGTENEQFF. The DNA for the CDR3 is TGTGCCAGCAGTTACTCCGGGACGGAGAATGAGCAGTTCTTC.

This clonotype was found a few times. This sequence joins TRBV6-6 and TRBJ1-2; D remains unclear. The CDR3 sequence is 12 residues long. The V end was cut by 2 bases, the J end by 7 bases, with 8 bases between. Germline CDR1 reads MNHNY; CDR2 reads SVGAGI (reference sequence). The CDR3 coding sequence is TGTGCCAGCAGTTACGTCGGCGGTGGCTACACCTTC. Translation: CASSYVGGGYTF.